Shown below are 18 T cell receptor beta chains from a single sample sequenced in a study of T-cell reconstitution after alpha-beta-depleted transplantation in children. Preparation of the TCRbeta library used unique molecular identifiers. TCRdb recomputed calls from the PCR reads with MiXCR, one row per CDR3 protein. The sample carries hundreds of thousands of distinct CDR3 sequences, about 11% recorded once. Sequenced here: PBMCs from the stem cell graft donor, sampled from the stem cell graft. The receptor source for this set is a human donor who donated a stem cell graft to a child with acute lymphoblastic leukemia.

This clonotype was picked up many times. V is TRBV20-1 and J is TRBJ1-2, with TRBD1 identical over 7 bases. V trimming: 6 bases; J trimming: 4 bases; junction bases outside the gene matches: 11. CDR3 size: 14 residues. Germline CDR1 is DFQATT and CDR2 is SNEGSKA (reference sequence). Written as DNA, the CDR3 is TGCAGTGCCGAAAGACAGGGTCGGGGCTATGGCTACACCTTC. It is translated as CSAERQGRGYGYTF.

This clonotype was seen at least ten times. CDR3 in DNA: TGCAGCGTTGAATCTGTGTCCGGGACCGAAGGAGAGACCCAGTACTTC. It encodes CSVESVSGTEGETQYF. V is TRBV29-1 and J is TRBJ2-5; D might be TRBD1 or TRBD2, each matching 5 bases. This CDR3 comprises 16 residues. Looked up from germline, CDR1 is SQVTM and CDR2 is ANQGSEA. V was cut by 2 bases and J by 4 bases, with 20 bases left in between.

For the CDR3, the DNA is TGTGCCAGCAGCGGGGACGGCAATCAGCCCCAGCATTTT. Its protein is CASSGDGNQPQHF. This chain uses TRBV9 with TRBJ1-5; maybe TRBD1 (5 bases). The CDR3 runs 13 residues. The V gene lost 3 bases and the J gene lost 2 bases, with 6 bases spanning the gap. Germline CDR1 is SGDLS and CDR2 is YYNGEE.

This clonotype was observed many times. The CDR3 loop is CASKSRAPARNQPQHF. As DNA, the CDR3 is TGTGCCAGTAAGAGTCGGGCACCGGCAAGGAATCAGCCCCAGCATTTT. The chain carries TRBV19 and TRBJ1-5; D unresolved. From germline, CDR1 is LNHDA and CDR2 SQIVND (reference sequence). This CDR3 contains 16 residues. The ends were cut back, 7 bases at V and 4 bases at J, with 20 bases in the middle.

This clonotype was counted many times. The chain combines TRBV7-3 with TRBJ2-5, with D maybe TRBD2 (6 bases). The V gene's germline CDR1 is SGHTA and CDR2 FQGTGA. Trimming pared 5 bases from V and 3 bases from J, leaving 10 bases between. The CDR3 totals 13 residues. CDR3 residues: CASSDGGEETQYF. DNA for the CDR3: TGTGCCAGCAGCGACGGAGGGGAAGAGACCCAGTACTTC. The full variable domain, with the rest looked up from reference TRBV7-3 and TRBJ2-5, is GAGVSQTPSNKVTEKGKYVELRCDPISGHTALYWYRQSLGQGPEFLIYFQGTGAADDSGLPNDRFFAVRPEGSVSTLKIQRTERGDSAVYLCASSDGGEETQYFGPGTRLLVL.

At least ten counts were recorded for this clonotype. The CDR3 bases are TGTGCCAGCAGTTACTTAGTGGACTCCCCCTACGAGCAGTACTTC. Its protein product is CASSYLVDSPYEQYF. The gene calls are TRBV6-2 or TRBV6-3 and TRBJ2-7, with D possibly being TRBD2 (5 bases). Germline V gene sequence: CDR1 MNHEY, CDR2 SVGEGT. Trimming stripped 1 base from V and 2 bases from J, with 12 bases between. This CDR3 has 15 residues.

This clonotype has a count of ten or more. This rearrangement joins TRBV12-3 or TRBV12-4 to TRBJ2-2; no clear D. Trimming pared 6 bases from V and 7 bases from J, leaving 18 bases between. The CDR3 length is 15 residues. This CDR3 is CASSPRFNWGGELFF. The CDR3 nucleotides read TGTGCCAGCAGCCCTCGTTTCAACTGGGGCGGGGAGCTGTTTTTT.

This clonotype has a count of ten or more. The genes are TRBV6-1 and TRBJ1-6; 8 bases are a match to TRBD1. Germline V gene sequence: CDR1 MNHNS, CDR2 SASEGT. J was trimmed by 3 bases and V by 6 bases; bases with no gene match: 1. This CDR3 has 14 residues. CDR3 coding DNA: TGTGCCAGCAGGGACAGGGTCTATAATTCACCCCTCCACTTT. Translating gives CASRDRVYNSPLHF.

This clonotype was found many times. V is TRBV7-8 and J is TRBJ2-7; D is possibly TRBD1 or TRBD2 (6 bases each). Trimming removed 5 bases from V and 0 bases from J, with 17 bases in between. This CDR3 contains 16 residues. Looked up from germline, CDR1 is SGHVS and CDR2 is FQNEAQ. In DNA form, the CDR3 reads TGTGCCAGCAGCCCGGGGGCAGGTTACCGCTCCTACGAGCAGTACTTC. This encodes CASSPGAGYRSYEQYF.

Many counts were recorded for this clonotype. This sequence joins TRBV12-3 or TRBV12-4 and TRBJ1-5; D gene unclear. V was trimmed by 3 bases and J by 6 bases, leaving 6 bases between them. There are 12 residues in the CDR3. The CDR3 sequence: CASSFWFQPQHF. The CDR3 region has the DNA TGTGCCAGCAGTTTTTGGTTTCAGCCCCAGCATTTT.

This clonotype was found a few times. This chain links TRBV7-9 with TRBJ2-1; no clear D gene. V was trimmed by 0 bases and J by 5 bases, leaving 11 bases between them. Germline CDR1 and CDR2: SEHNR and FQNEAQ (reference sequence). CDR3 length: 15 amino acids. This chain's CDR3 is CASSLAQRGHNEQFF. For the CDR3, the DNA is TGTGCCAGCAGCTTAGCACAGCGTGGCCACAATGAGCAGTTCTTC. Full variable domain (outside the CDR3, taken from reference TRBV7-9 and TRBJ2-1): DTGVSQNPRHKITKRGQNVTFRCDPISEHNRLYWYRQTLGQGPEFLTYFQNEAQLEKSRLLSDRFSAERPKGSFSTLEIQRTEQGDSAMYLCASSLAQRGHNEQFFGPGTRLTVL.

This clonotype was found many times. The chain joins TRBV5-1 to TRBJ2-3; D is unresolved. V dropped 5 bases and J dropped 0 bases, with 4 bases sitting between them. From germline, CDR1 is SGHRS and CDR2 YFSETQ. The length of the CDR3 is 12 residues. The CDR3 here is CASRISTDTQYF. The CDR3, as DNA: TGCGCCAGCAGAATTAGCACAGATACGCAGTATTTT.

The chain links TRBV20-1 to TRBJ2-1; 7 positions agree with TRBD2. The junction had 10 bases not matched to a gene; V was cut back by 5 bases and J by 0 bases. The CDR3 is 16 residues long. Germline values: CDR1 DFQATT, CDR2 SNEGSKA (reference sequence). The CDR3 DNA is TGCAGTGCTCCCGCCGGGGGGTCTCTCTCCTACAATGAGCAGTTCTTC. It encodes CSAPAGGSLSYNEQFF.

This clonotype was seen many times. This sequence joins TRBV5-1 and TRBJ2-7; a possible D gene is TRBD2 (5 bases). V dropped 0 bases and J dropped 2 bases, with 9 bases sitting between them. CDR3 length equals 14 residues. Per the germline V gene, CDR1 is SGHRS and CDR2 is YFSETQ. In DNA form, the CDR3 reads TGCGCCAGCAGCTTGGTCCGGGAACCCTACGAGCAGTACTTC. It translates to CASSLVREPYEQYF. Looking up the rest from reference TRBV5-1 and TRBJ2-7 gives the full variable domain: KAGVTQTPRYLIKTRGQQVTLSCSPISGHRSVSWYQQTPGQGLQFLFEYFSETQRNKGNFPGRFSGRQFSNSRSEMNVSTLELGDSALYLCASSLVREPYEQYFGPGTRLTVT.

About this clonotype: A read error may explain this, as a much larger clone is one base away. The chain couples TRBV6-1 to TRBJ2-1; a weak D match, TRBD1 (5 bases). Trimming stripped 6 bases from V and 5 bases from J, with 17 bases between. Germline V gene lookup returns CDR1 MNHNS and CDR2 SASEGT. This CDR3 comprises 15 residues. DNA of the CDR3: TGTGCCAGCAGGTTTGGGGCTATTCCAAACAATGAGCAGTTCTTC. Protein sequence: CASRFGAIPNNEQFF.

The chain employs TRBV19 and TRBJ1-5, with 7 bases aligning to TRBD1. This CDR3 spans 18 amino acids. The germline V gene encodes CDR1 LNHDA and CDR2 SQIVND (reference sequence). J lost 0 bases, V lost 3 bases, and 11 bases had no gene match. Here the CDR3 DNA reads TGTGCCAGTAGTATTTTACCCTCCGGGACAGCTAGCAATCAGCCCCAGCATTTT. It encodes CASSILPSGTASNQPQHF.

Ten or more counts support this clonotype. This CDR3 is CASSSGQGMEEQYF. CDR3 DNA: TGTGCCAGCAGTTCGGGACAGGGGATGGAGGAGCAGTACTTC. V gene TRBV28 combines with J gene TRBJ2-7; 10 positions match TRBD1. This CDR3 is 14 amino acids long. The germline gives CDR1 MDHEN, CDR2 SYDVKM. V shed 4 bases, J shed 7 bases, and the junction held 7 bases outside the gene matches. Using reference TRBV28 and TRBJ2-7 for the parts outside the CDR3, the full variable domain is DVKVTQSSRYLVKRTGEKVFLECVQDMDHENMFWYRQDPGLGLRLIYFSYDVKMKEKGDIPEGYSVSREKKERFSLILESASTNQTSMYLCASSSGQGMEEQYFGPGTRLTVT.

This clonotype showed up just a few times. The chain is built from TRBV4-3 and TRBJ2-6, with D tentatively TRBD1 or TRBD2 (6 bases each). The germline V gene has CDR1 LGHNA and CDR2 YSLEER. The V gene lost 1 base and the J gene lost 2 bases, with 15 bases spanning the gap. CDR3 size: 18 residues. CDR3 sequence (DNA): TGCGCCAGCAGCCAAGCCCCCGGGAGACAGGCTGGGGCCAACGTCCTGACTTTC. Translating gives CASSQAPGRQAGANVLTF.